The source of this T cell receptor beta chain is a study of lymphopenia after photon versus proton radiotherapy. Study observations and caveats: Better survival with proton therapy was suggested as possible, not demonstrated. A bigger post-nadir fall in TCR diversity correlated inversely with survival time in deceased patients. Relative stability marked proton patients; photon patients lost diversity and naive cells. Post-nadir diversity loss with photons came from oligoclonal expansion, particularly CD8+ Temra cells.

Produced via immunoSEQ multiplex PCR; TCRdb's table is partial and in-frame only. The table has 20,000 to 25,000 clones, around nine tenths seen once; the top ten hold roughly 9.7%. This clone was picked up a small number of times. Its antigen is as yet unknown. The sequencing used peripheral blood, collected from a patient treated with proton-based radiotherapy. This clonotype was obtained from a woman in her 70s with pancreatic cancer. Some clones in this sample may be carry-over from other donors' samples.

The CDR3, as DNA: TGTGCCAGTAGCCTCCAATCGTGGTCTGGAAACACCATATATTTT. Protein sequence: CASSLQSWSGNTIYF. The genes are TRBV19 and TRBJ1-3; D unresolved. The CDR3 covers 15 residues. Germline V lookup: CDR1 LNHDA, CDR2 SQIVND (reference sequence). Trimming pared 6 bases from V and 1 base from J, leaving 13 bases between.